Below are 16 T cell receptor beta chains sequenced from a single sample in a study of blood T cells in healthy people across ages. Combining a sample-barcoded 5' primer with a J-beta primer mix, a second PCR ran for 7 to 11 cycles. TCRdb redid the calling of the 5' RACE reads with MiXCR, one entry per CDR3 protein. The top ten clones hold over 15% of a sample with around 800,000 distinct CDR3 sequences, around 50% of them seen once. Sequencing was carried out using blood. All receptors come from an elderly man in good health.

The chain carries TRBV3-1 and TRBJ2-3; 8 bases match TRBD2. In germline, CDR1 is LGHDT, CDR2 YNNKEL (reference sequence). The CDR3 is 15 residues long. J was trimmed by 7 bases and V by 0 bases; bases with no gene match: 6. The CDR3 DNA follows: TGTGCCAGCAGCCAAGACGACGGGAGGGTGAATACGCAGTATTTT. Translating gives CASSQDDGRVNTQYF.

V gene TRBV28 combines with J gene TRBJ2-3, with D hard to call. The germline CDR1 and CDR2 sequences are MDHEN and SYDVKM. V was trimmed by 10 bases and J by 0 bases, leaving 11 bases between them. The CDR3 consists of 13 residues. The CDR3 DNA reads TGTGCCATTTTCCGGGCTAGCACAGATACGCAGTATTTT. It encodes CAIFRASTDTQYF.

The J gene is TRBJ2-1, the V gene TRBV20-1, with D possibly TRBD1 on 5 matching bases. From germline, CDR1 is DFQATT and CDR2 SNEGSKA (reference sequence). Between the trimmed V and J ends, which lost 6 bases and 5 bases, there was a span of 20 bases. CDR3 length equals 15 residues. This chain's CDR3 is CSAAGRGLGDNEQFF. CDR3 DNA sequence: TGCAGTGCCGCCGGCCGCGGCCTAGGGGACAATGAGCAGTTCTTC.

Only a few counts were recorded for this clonotype. The J gene is TRBJ2-5, the V gene TRBV7-3, with 8 bases identical to TRBD2. CDR3 length: 15 amino acids. The germline V gene encodes CDR1 SGHTA and CDR2 FQGTGA. V gave up 2 bases and J gave up 11 bases; unmatched junction bases: 13. CDR3 amino acids: CASSLSGGRGNEQYF. The CDR3 nucleotides are TGTGCCAGCAGCTTATCGGGGGGGAGGGGCAATGAGCAGTACTTC.

This clonotype was detected a few times. The chain combines TRBV4-3 with TRBJ1-4; no definite D call. The CDR3 spans 15 residues. Germline CDR1 reads LGHNA; CDR2 reads YSLEER. The V gene lost 5 bases and the J gene lost 4 bases, with 14 bases spanning the gap. CDR3 coding DNA: TGCGCCAGCAGCTACAGCTTAGGAATTAATGAAAAACTGTTTTTT. Translation: CASSYSLGINEKLFF.

V and J are TRBV9 and TRBJ2-3; 10 bases are shared with TRBD2. The length of the CDR3 is 17 residues. The V gene end was trimmed by 0 bases and the J gene end by 1 base; junction bases not matched to a gene: 5. The germline V gene encodes CDR1 SGDLS and CDR2 YYNGEE. CDR3 nucleotides: TGTGCCAGCAGCGTAGCCGCTAGCGGGGGAGGCACAGATACGCAGTATTTT. It encodes CASSVAASGGGTDTQYF.

This clonotype appeared once. This chain joins TRBV3-1 and TRBJ2-1; D assignment may be TRBD1 or TRBD2 (5 bases each). The length of the CDR3 is 13 residues. CDR1 is LGHDT, CDR2 YNNKEL, per germline (reference sequence). Trimming stripped 2 bases from V and 13 bases from J, with 15 bases between. Here the CDR3 DNA reads TGTGCCAGCAGCCAAAAATCTTCCGGGACCCAGTTCTTC. It codes for CASSQKSSGTQFF.

A word on this clonotype: A read error is possible here, since a much larger clone lies one base away. The chain uses TRBV10-3 and TRBJ2-7; 7 bases line up with TRBD2. The ends lost 2 bases at V and 7 bases at J; junction bases unmatched: 14. CDR1 ENHRY and CDR2 SYGVKD come from the germline V gene. The CDR3 sequence is 16 residues long. CDR3 coding DNA: TGTGCCATCAGTGAGGTGGCGGGAGAGGAAATAGGAGAGCAGTACTTC. Protein: CAISEVAGEEIGEQYF.

The V gene is TRBV5-1, the J gene TRBJ2-5; no clear D. The CDR3 extends over 14 amino acids. Germline V CDR1 and CDR2: SGHRS, YFSETQ. V shed 4 bases and J shed 5 bases, with 15 bases lying between them. The CDR3 DNA reads TGCGCCAGCAGCCAAGGGATCAGCCTGGAGACCCAGTACTTC. Translated, it gives CASSQGISLETQYF.

This clonotype was observed a handful of times. The chain joins TRBV7-2 to TRBJ1-2, with D unresolved. Trimming cost V 4 bases and J 6 bases, with 12 bases left between them. This CDR3 spans 13 amino acids. Germline CDR1 and CDR2: SGHTA and FQGNSA. CDR3 region: CASSSTGQDGYTF. DNA of the CDR3: TGTGCCAGCAGCTCTACGGGCCAGGATGGCTACACCTTC. Full variable domain (outside the CDR3, taken from reference TRBV7-2 and TRBJ1-2): GAGVSQSPSNKVTEKGKDVELRCDPISGHTALYWYRQSLGQGLEFLIYFQGNSAPDKSGLPSDRFSAERTGGSVSTLTIQRTQQEDSAVYLCASSSTGQDGYTFGSGTRLTVV.

The V gene is TRBV7-6, the J gene TRBJ2-1, with D maybe TRBD1 (6 bases). Trimming removed 1 base at V and 6 bases at J, with 10 bases between. CDR1 is SGHVS, CDR2 FNYEAQ, per germline. This CDR3 spans 14 amino acids. CDR3 loop: CASSLGNRANEQFF. The CDR3 DNA sequence: TGTGCCAGCAGCTTAGGAAACAGGGCCAATGAGCAGTTCTTC. The whole variable domain, remainder taken from reference TRBV7-6 and TRBJ2-1, is GAGVSQSPRYKVTKRGQDVALRCDPISGHVSLYWYRQALGQGPEFLTYFNYEAQQDKSGLPNDRFSAERPEGSISTLTIQRTEQRDSAMYRCASSLGNRANEQFFGPGTRLTVL.

This rearrangement joins TRBV6-1 to TRBJ2-5; 7 bases line up with TRBD1. This CDR3 region has 14 residues. Germline V gene sequence: CDR1 MNHNS, CDR2 SASEGT. Germline trimming cut 9 bases from V and 11 bases from J; bases unmatched to any gene: 18. The CDR3 bases are TGTGCCAGTATACGAGACAGGGTTGGTAGTGAGCAGTACTTC. Translated, it gives CASIRDRVGSEQYF.

Concerning this clonotype itself: A junction end diverges from the germline sequence, so it may reflect a read error. This chain joins TRBV24-1 and TRBJ2-5; 10 bases agree with TRBD2. The CDR3 is made up of 16 amino acids. CDR1 KGHDR and CDR2 SFDVKD come from the germline V gene. The CDR3 is CATSNLRTSGGETQYF. As DNA, the CDR3 is TGTGCCACCAGTAATTTGCGGACTAGCGGTGGAGAGACCCAGTACTTC.

The chain employs TRBV24-1 and TRBJ2-1; TRBD1 might be the D (5 bases). The CDR3 length is 14 residues. Germline CDR1 reads KGHDR; CDR2 reads SFDVKD. Trimming removed 5 bases at V and 6 bases at J, with 13 bases between. The CDR3 region has the DNA TGTGCCACCAGTGTAGCAGGGCTTACCAATGAGCAGTTCTTC. This encodes CATSVAGLTNEQFF.

This clonotype was recorded only once. V gene TRBV3-1 combines with J gene TRBJ1-5; D is unresolved. Germline lookup yields CDR1 LGHDT and CDR2 YNNKEL (reference sequence). V lost 3 bases and J lost 0, with 12 bases in between. The CDR3 is 16 amino acids. CDR3 sequence (DNA): TGTGCCAGCAGCCAGGCAGGCCCTTATAGCAATCAGCCCCAGCATTTT. As protein: CASSQAGPYSNQPQHF.

The rearrangement joins TRBV7-9 to TRBJ2-7; weak D call: TRBD2 (6 bases). Germline assignment: CDR1 SEHNR and CDR2 FQNEAQ (reference sequence). Deletions cut 8 bases from V and 3 bases from J, with 20 bases between. The CDR3 sequence is 15 residues long. The CDR3 sequence: CASGPFGSSSYEQYF. The CDR3 nucleotides read TGTGCCAGCGGGCCTTTCGGGAGTAGTAGCTACGAGCAGTACTTC.